Following are 8 T cell receptor beta chains from one sample sequenced in a study of T cell repertoires in cytomegalovirus infection. These receptors' antigens are unknown. TCRdb passed the reads through MiXCR, listing each CDR3 protein once. The sample lists around 100,000 distinct CDR3 sequences, 10% occurring once. The specimen sequenced was PBMCs, sequenced either directly or after in vitro stimulation (not recorded which). All receptors derive from a human donor in good health (CMV status not recorded). Some clones in this sample may be carry-over from other donors' samples.

This clonotype has at least ten counts. J is TRBJ1-4 and V is TRBV7-2, with D uncertain. The V gene's germline CDR1 is SGHTA and CDR2 FQGNSA. The CDR3 consists of 15 residues. The V and J ends lost 5 bases and 0 bases respectively, with 10 bases between them. The CDR3 region has the DNA TGTGCCAGCAGCCCCAAAGCGGCAACTAATGAAAAACTGTTTTTT. The encoded protein is CASSPKAATNEKLFF.

This clonotype was recorded at least ten times. CDR3 region: CASSLNLGGYEQYV. In nucleotides, the CDR3 is TGTGCCAGCAGCTTGAATCTGGGCGGCTACGAGCAGTACGTC. The chain combines TRBV7-8 with TRBJ2-7; D is undetermined. Trimming stripped 3 bases from V and 3 bases from J, with 12 bases between. Germline loops: CDR1 SGHVS, CDR2 FQNEAQ. The CDR3 spans 14 residues.

This chain connects TRBV2 to TRBJ2-1, with 11 bases fitting TRBD2. The CDR3 is 18 residues long. The germline gives CDR1 SNHLY, CDR2 FYNNEI. The V gene end was trimmed by 1 base and the J gene end by 14 bases; junction bases not matched to a gene: 19. CDR3 DNA sequence: TGTGCCAGCAGTGAAGGACTAGCGGGGAAGAGGCGAGCAATGAGGGAGTTCTTC. Translated: CASSEGLAGKRRAMREFF. The full variable domain, in which reference TRBV2 and TRBJ2-1 provide the parts outside the CDR3, is EPEVTQTPSHQVTQMGQEVILRCVPISNHLYFYWYRQILGQKVEFLVSFYNNEISEKSEIFDDQFSVERPDGSNFTLKIRSTKLEDSAMYFCASSEGLAGKRRAMREFFGPGTRLTVL.

Note on this clonotype: The junction shows a germline mismatch at one end, possibly a read error. V and J are TRBV7-2 and TRBJ2-6, with D perhaps matching TRBD1 or TRBD2 (5 bases each). In germline, CDR1 is SGHTA, CDR2 FQGNSA. CDR3 length equals 13 residues. CDR3 nucleotide sequence: TGTGCCGGCAGCCGACGGGGCTTCAACGTCCTGACTTTC. It codes for CAGSRRGFNVLTF.

This clonotype showed up just a few times. The V call is TRBV12-3 or TRBV12-4, the J call TRBJ1-1; D is unclear. V lost 3 bases to trimming and J lost 1 base, with 9 bases between them. CDR3 size: 14 residues. CDR3 coding DNA: TGTGCCAGCAGTTTTCTCCCGGAGAACACTGAAGCTTTCTTT. Its protein is CASSFLPENTEAFF.

This clonotype was detected ten times or more. The chain is built from TRBV6-6 and TRBJ1-6, with 8 bases that match TRBD1. Germline lookup yields CDR1 MNHNY and CDR2 SVGAGI (reference sequence). This CDR3 region has 17 residues. The V and J ends lost 0 bases and 8 bases, in that order; junction bases with no gene match: 9. CDR3 nucleotides: TGTGCCAGCAGTTACTCTCCAGGGGGCTGGGGTGATTCACCCCTCCACTTT. Translating it yields CASSYSPGGWGDSPLHF.

The chain uses TRBV6-5 and TRBJ1-1; no reliable D call. Germline CDR1 reads MNHEY; CDR2 reads SVGAGI. The CDR3 is 11 amino acids. V lost 11 bases to trimming and J lost 4 bases, with 11 bases between them. The DNA for the CDR3 is TGTGCCTGTAACTTGCCCACTGAAGCTTTCTTT. Translated: CACNLPTEAFF.

At least ten counts were recorded for this clonotype. The chain links TRBV7-2 to TRBJ1-5, with unresolved D. There are 14 residues in the CDR3. Germline V gene sequence: CDR1 SGHTA, CDR2 FQGNSA. V was pared by 5 bases and J by 0 bases, with 8 bases between. The CDR3 DNA sequence: TGTGCCAGCAGCCCAGCAAATAGCAATCAGCCCCAGCATTTT. It yields the protein CASSPANSNQPQHF.